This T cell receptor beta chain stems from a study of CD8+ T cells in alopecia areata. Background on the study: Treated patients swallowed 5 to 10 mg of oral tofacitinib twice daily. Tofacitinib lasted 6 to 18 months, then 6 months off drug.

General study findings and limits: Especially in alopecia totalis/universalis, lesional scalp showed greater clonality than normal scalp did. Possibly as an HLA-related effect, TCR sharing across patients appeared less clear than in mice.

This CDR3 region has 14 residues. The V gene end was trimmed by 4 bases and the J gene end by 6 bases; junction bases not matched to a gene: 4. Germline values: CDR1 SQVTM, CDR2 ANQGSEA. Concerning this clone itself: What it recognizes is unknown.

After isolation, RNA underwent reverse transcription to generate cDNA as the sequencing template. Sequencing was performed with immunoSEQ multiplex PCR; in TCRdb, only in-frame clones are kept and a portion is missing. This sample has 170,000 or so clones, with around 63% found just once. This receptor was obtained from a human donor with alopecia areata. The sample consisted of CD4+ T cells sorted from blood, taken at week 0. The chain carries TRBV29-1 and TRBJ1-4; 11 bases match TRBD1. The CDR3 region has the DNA TGCAGCGTTGCGGACAGGGGGCGAGATGAAAAACTGTTTTTT. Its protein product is CSVADRGRDEKLFF.